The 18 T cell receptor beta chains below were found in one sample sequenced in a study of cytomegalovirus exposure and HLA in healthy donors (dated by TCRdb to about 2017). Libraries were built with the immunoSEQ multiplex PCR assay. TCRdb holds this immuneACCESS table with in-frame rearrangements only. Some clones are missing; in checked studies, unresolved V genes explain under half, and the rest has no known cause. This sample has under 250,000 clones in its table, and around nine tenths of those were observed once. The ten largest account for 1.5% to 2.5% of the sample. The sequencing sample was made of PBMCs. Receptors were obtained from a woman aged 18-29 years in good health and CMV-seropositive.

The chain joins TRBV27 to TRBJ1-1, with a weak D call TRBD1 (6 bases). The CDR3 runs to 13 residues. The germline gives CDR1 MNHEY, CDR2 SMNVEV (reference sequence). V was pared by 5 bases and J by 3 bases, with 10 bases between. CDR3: CASSATGYTEAFF. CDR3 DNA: TGTGCCAGCAGTGCAACAGGGTACACTGAAGCTTTCTTT.

The CDR3 protein is CASSYGPGGLGGYTF. In nucleotides, the CDR3 is TGTGCCAGCAGCTACGGCCCGGGGGGGCTCGGGGGCTACACCTTC. This chain uses TRBV21-1 with TRBJ1-2. TRBV21-1 is given as a pseudogene. This CDR3 is 15 amino acids long.

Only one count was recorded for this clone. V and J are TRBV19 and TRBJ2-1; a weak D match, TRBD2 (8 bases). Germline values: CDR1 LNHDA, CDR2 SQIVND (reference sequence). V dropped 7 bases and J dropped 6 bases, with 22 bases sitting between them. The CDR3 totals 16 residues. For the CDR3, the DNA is TGTGCCAGTAATCTTAATAGCGGGACAGCCGGCAATGAGCAGTTCTTC. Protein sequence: CASNLNSGTAGNEQFF.

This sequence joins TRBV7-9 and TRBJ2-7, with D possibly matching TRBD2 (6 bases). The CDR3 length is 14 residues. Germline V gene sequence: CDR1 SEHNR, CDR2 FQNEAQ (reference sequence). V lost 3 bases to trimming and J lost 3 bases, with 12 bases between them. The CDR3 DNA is TGTGCCAGCAGCTTTAGGGGACTTGACTACGAGCAGTACTTC. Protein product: CASSFRGLDYEQYF.

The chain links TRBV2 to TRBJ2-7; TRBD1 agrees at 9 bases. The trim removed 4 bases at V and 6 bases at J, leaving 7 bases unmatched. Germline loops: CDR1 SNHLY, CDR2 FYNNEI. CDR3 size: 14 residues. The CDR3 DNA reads TGTGCCAGCAGTGGTGGGACAGGGAGTTCCGAGCAGTACTTC. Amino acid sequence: CASSGGTGSSEQYF.

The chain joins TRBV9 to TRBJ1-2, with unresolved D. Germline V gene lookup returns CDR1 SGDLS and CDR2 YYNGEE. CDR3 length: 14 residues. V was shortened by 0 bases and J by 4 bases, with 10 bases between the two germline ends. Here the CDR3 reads CASSVGVLSYGYTF. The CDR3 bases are TGTGCCAGCAGCGTAGGTGTTCTCAGCTATGGCTACACCTTC.

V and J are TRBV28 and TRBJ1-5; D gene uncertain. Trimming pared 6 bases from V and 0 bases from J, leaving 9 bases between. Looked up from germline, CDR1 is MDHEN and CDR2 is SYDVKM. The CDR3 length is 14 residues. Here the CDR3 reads CASSPVDSNQPQHF. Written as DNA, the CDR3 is TGTGCCAGCAGCCCCGTAGATAGCAATCAGCCCCAGCATTTT.

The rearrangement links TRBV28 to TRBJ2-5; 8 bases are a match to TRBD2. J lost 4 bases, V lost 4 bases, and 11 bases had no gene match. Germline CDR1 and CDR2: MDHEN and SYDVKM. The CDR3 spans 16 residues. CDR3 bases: TGTGCCAGCAGTTCGTTCCTAGCGGGCGAAGGAGAGACCCAGTACTTC. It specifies CASSSFLAGEGETQYF.

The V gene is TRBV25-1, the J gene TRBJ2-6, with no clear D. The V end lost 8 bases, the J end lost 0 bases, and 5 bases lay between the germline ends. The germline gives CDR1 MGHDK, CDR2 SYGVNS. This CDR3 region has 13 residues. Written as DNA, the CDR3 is TGTGCCAGCGCGCCCTCTGGGGCCAACGTCCTGACTTTC. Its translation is CASAPSGANVLTF.

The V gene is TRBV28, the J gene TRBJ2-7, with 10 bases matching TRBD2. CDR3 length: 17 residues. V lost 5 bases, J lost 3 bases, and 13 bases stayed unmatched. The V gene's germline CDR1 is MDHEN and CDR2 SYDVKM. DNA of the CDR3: TGTGCCAGCAGTCTTCTCTCCCCGATAGCGGGAGGCTACGAGCAGTACTTC. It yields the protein CASSLLSPIAGGYEQYF.

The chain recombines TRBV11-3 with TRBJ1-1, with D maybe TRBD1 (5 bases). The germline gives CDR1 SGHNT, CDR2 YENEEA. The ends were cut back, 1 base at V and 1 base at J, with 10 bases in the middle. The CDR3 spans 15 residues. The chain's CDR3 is CASSLGGRWNTEAFF. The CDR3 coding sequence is TGTGCCAGCAGCTTAGGGGGCCGCTGGAACACTGAAGCTTTCTTT.

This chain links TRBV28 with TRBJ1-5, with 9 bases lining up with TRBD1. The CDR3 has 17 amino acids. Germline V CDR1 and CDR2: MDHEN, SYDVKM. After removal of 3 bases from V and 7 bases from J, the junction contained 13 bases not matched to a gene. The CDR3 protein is CASSLSDRGGGLQPQHF. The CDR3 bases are TGTGCCAGCAGTTTGTCGGACAGGGGCGGAGGGTTACAGCCCCAGCATTTT.

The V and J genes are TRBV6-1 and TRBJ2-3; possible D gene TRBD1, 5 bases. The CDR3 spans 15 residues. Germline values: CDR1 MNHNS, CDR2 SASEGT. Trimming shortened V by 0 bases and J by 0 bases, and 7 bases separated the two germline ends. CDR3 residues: CASSEARASTDTQYF. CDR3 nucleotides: TGTGCCAGCAGTGAAGCCAGGGCTAGCACAGATACGCAGTATTTT.

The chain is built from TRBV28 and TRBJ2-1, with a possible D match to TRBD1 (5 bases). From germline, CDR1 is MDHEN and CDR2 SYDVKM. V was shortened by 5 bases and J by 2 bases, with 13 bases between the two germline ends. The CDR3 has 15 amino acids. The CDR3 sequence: CASSRGHFPYNEQFF. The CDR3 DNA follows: TGTGCCAGCAGTCGAGGACATTTCCCCTACAATGAGCAGTTCTTC.

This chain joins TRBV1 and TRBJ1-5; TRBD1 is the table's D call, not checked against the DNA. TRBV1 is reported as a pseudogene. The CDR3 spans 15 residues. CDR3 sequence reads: CTGAQGAVRDQPQHF. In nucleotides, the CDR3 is TGCACCGGTGCCCAGGGGGCCGTGCGTGATCAGCCCCAGCATTTT.

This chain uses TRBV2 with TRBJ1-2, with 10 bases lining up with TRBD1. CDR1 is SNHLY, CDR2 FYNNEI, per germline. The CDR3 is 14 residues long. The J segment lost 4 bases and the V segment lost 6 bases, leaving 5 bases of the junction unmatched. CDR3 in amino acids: CASRIDRGLYGYTF. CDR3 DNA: TGTGCCAGCAGAATCGACAGGGGGCTCTATGGCTACACCTTC.

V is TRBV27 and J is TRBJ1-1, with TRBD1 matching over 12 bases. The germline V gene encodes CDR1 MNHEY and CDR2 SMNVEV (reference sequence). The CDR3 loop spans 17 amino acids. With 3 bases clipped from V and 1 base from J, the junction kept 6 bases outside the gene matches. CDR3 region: CASSFHLGQGANTEAFF. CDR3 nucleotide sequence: TGTGCCAGCAGTTTCCACCTGGGACAGGGGGCGAACACTGAAGCTTTCTTT.

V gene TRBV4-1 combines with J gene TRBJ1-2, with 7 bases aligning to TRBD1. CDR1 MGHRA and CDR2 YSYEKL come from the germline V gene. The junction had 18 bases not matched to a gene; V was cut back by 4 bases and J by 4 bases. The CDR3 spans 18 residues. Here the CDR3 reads CASSPPLFPRGAVYGYTF. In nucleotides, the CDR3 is TGCGCCAGCAGCCCACCCTTGTTTCCCAGGGGGGCCGTCTATGGCTACACCTTC.